This T cell receptor (beta chain) stems from a study of blood T cell repertoires in COVID-19. Across the whole study: Nucleic acid was either cDNA or gDNA, and it came from T cells, B-cell-depleted T cells, or PBMCs.

How the authors handled the data: Estimation of nucleated cell counts was performed using reference gene primer amplification. Sequenced by immunoSEQ multiplex PCR; TCRdb stores in-frame clones only, minus some. D and trimming were read from the DNA, whereas the V and J calls and clone size are those reported in that table. Of 350,000 to 450,000 clones detected, more than 75% appear once; the ten largest clones hold approximately 2.5%. Those enrolled in Seattle joined during active infection and were followed longitudinally afterward. The germline gives CDR1 SQVTM, CDR2 ANQGSEA. CDR3 length: 15 amino acids. Trimming at V came to 0 bases and at J to 2 bases, leaving 4 bases not matched to a gene.

This TCR derives from a woman in her sixties or seventies with COVID-19, enrolled during active disease. Sequencing used peripheral blood. The rearrangement joins TRBV29-1 to TRBJ2-5; 9 bases map to TRBD2. CDR3 protein: CSVEEGAGGQETQYF. Here the CDR3 DNA reads TGCAGCGTTGAAGAGGGTGCGGGGGGGCAAGAGACCCAGTACTTC.